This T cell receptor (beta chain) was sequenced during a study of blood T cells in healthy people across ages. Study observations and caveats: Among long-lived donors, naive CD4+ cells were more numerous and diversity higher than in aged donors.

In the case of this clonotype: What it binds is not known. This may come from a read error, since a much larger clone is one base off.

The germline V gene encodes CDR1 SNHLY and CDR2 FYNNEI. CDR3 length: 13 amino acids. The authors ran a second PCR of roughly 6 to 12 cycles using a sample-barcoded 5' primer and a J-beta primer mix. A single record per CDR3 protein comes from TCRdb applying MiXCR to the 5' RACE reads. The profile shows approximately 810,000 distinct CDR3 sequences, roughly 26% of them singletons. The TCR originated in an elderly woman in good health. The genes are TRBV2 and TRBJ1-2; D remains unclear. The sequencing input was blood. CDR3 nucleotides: TGTACCAGCAGTGAAGTTTTGGGATATGGCTACACCTTC. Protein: CTSSEVLGYGYTF.